This T cell receptor (beta chain) emerged from a study of human T cells and chemical hapten exposure (dated by TCRdb to 2020 to 2023). As for the study more broadly: For sensitization, 2% DPC in acetone was applied to an approximately 2 cm by approximately 2 cm area of upper inner arm skin. Alopecia areata with under or over 50% scalp involvement, alopecia totalis and alopecia universalis were represented in the patient cohort, which was mostly female. Patch testing was performed on the upper back with Finn chambers containing 0.01% DPC, and the patch tests were scored after 6 days according to International Contact Dermatitis Research Group standards. For TCR sequencing, blood came from 25 to 35 alopecia patients at anywhere from one to four time points (pre-sensitization, 2, 6 and 24 weeks). Libraries were pooled for sequencing, and variation in per-sample TCR yields was attributed mainly to small differences in library volumes within the pool. Patients additionally received weekly therapeutic DPC doses to the scalp throughout the roughly 25-week study period. Blood samples were taken from patients before sensitization (week 0) and then at 2, 6 and about 24 weeks after DPC sensitization. Peripheral blood TCR repertoire changes were tracked in vivo in alopecia patients during primary and secondary sensitization to the hapten diphenylcyclopropenone (DPC).

Many counts were recorded for this clonotype. It lacks a known antigen. Within one base of it there is no much larger clone, and no base qualities were kept. Paper-wide results and their limitations: Repeated subsampling changed both the strength of the expansion versus patch-test correlation and the threshold at which the correlation became significant. Expanded TCRs formed significantly more large CDR3 similarity clusters than pre-sensitization or healthy control sets, consistent with antigen-driven responses. Alopecia, a presumed autoimmune disease, was present in all patients, so the immune response of the patients might differ from that of healthy individuals. DPC sensitization did not change the number of TCRs with a frequency above 1 in 1000, and there was no evidence of changes in global repertoire structure. Patch test score was positively correlated with the number of PT1 expanded TCRs, with significance at thresholds 8, 16 and 32 but not at 4.

The germline V gene supplies CDR1 MGHDK and CDR2 SYGVNS. Reading from cysteine to phenylalanine, the CDR3 counts 15 amino acids. Only CDR3 DNA is held: 45 bases, read in frame from base 1. Trimming removed 2 bases from V and 2 bases from J, leaving 10 bases between the germline ends. The method behind the library was RACE. Sequenced on a NextSeq 500. During library preparation, unique molecular identifiers were attached to individual cDNA molecules so that TCRs could be counted in a quantitative, reproducible way. For every blood RNA sample, sequencing covered both the TCR alpha and TCR beta chains. The authors' pipeline ran thus. The median number of TCRs per sample was over 85,000, ranging from roughly 23,224 to 690,600. V, J and CDR3 annotation of the TCR reads was carried out using the Decombinator software suite. For the PS versus PT1 abundance plots, all samples were subsampled to the same number of TCRs (28,000). Expanded TCRs were defined as absent before sensitization and observed at least eight times at the 2-week time point. Through fastp at Q25 and MiXCR, TCRdb rebuilt clones from the public reads, retaining in-frame beta chains. Entries are consolidated by CDR3 protein sequence, retaining the most common genes and DNA. The V and J calls reflect TCRdb's pipeline rather than the authors' work. This sample lists about 68,000 distinct CDR3 sequences; 9.5% to 13% were detected once. Clones ranked in the top ten supply roughly 5.3% of the sample.

What the time point label conveys for this sample: pre-sensitization, week 0. The treatment or condition label, as the study defines it: therapeutic diphenylcyclopropenone sensitization with weekly scalp DPC. At every patch-test visit, the blood draw took place before the patch test was put on. Eligible patients were aged 18 to 70, diagnosed with alopecia, deemed suitable for DPC therapy, and excluded if pregnant. Unfractionated whole blood was collected in Tempus Blood RNA tubes, and total RNA was extracted from that blood. The receptor's source is a woman aged 50 to 65 with alopecia areata. Some clones in this sample may be carry-over from other donors' samples. This chain joins TRBV25-1 to TRBJ2-4, and TRBD2 may be the D gene, going by 6 matching bases. The sample consisted of whole blood, taken in connection with sensitization to the hapten diphenylcyclopropenone (DPC). This receptor has the CDR3 CASSEGGIPKNIQYF. The base sequence is TGTGCCAGCAGTGAAGGGGGGATTCCCAAAAACATTCAGTACTTC.